This T cell receptor beta chain was retrieved from a study of T cell repertoires in cytomegalovirus infection (dated by TCRdb to the late 2010s). Context from the whole study: Because public TCR beta signatures pointed to carriage of CMV infection together with the matching HLA type, the HLA type of each donor mattered for the analysis.

General findings and caveats noted by the study authors: In both this cohort and an independent cohort of 300 to 450 donors, the cumulative frequency of public TCR beta family members distinguished carriers of CMV infection plus the relevant HLA type. The ex vivo response was dominated by HLA-C-restricted CMV-specific TCR beta clonotypes, and the single most frequent clonotype in two of eight donors was supplied by these HLA-C-restricted clonotypes.

About this clonotype: Its binding antigen is unknown. Per-base quality was not reported, and no clone a single base away is much larger than it.

TCRdb shows the sequencer as Illumina HiSeq 1500. TCRdb cleaned the public reads at Q25 with fastp, built clones with MiXCR and kept in-frame beta chains. Each entry is one CDR3 protein sequence, shown with its most common DNA and genes. The sample table lists approximately 750,000 distinct CDR3 sequences, 35% of them with a count of one. More than 2.5% of the sample belongs to the ten largest clones. Taken from the germline V gene (reference sequence), the CDR1 and CDR2 loops are SEHNR and FQNEAQ. From its cysteine to its phenylalanine, the CDR3 spans 15 amino acids. Kept here is only the CDR3 DNA, which spans 45 bases and is read in frame from base 1. V is clipped by 5 bases and J by 6 bases, and the sequence between their germline boundaries is 16 bases long.

The sequence was obtained from a human donor in good health (CMV status not recorded). Some clones in this sample may be carry-over from other donors' samples. Input material: PBMCs. The chain is encoded by TRBV7-9 joined to TRBJ1-4; the D gene is perhaps TRBD1, on 5 matching bases. The sequence in DNA is TGTGCCAGCAGCCCCCCCTCGGGACCGTATGAAAAACTGTTTTTT. This gives the protein CASSPPSGPYEKLFF. With the rest looked up from the reference TRBV7-9 and TRBJ1-4 genes rather than sequenced, the full variable domain is DTGVSQNPRHKITKRGQNVTFRCDPISEHNRLYWYRQTLGQGPEFLTYFQNEAQLEKSRLLSDRFSAERPKGSFSTLEIQRTEQGDSAMYLCASSPPSGPYEKLFFGSGTQLSVL.